This T cell receptor (beta chain) was found in a study of patients and donors after allogeneic stem cell transplantation. CDR1 is SGHTA and CDR2 is FQGNSA in the germline V gene. This CDR3 contains 15 residues. V lost 4 bases and J lost 4; bases outside the gene matches: 8. TCRdb used MiXCR to reprocess the RT-PCR reads, holding one entry per CDR3 protein. Here the sample spans about 2,900 distinct CDR3 sequences, approximately 5.1% being singletons. Input material: blood, either unsorted or a sorted T cell fraction (not recorded which). The chain couples TRBV7-2 to TRBJ2-3, with TRBD2 identical over 7 bases. This clonotype was obtained from a human donor who was either an allogeneic HSCT recipient or a stem cell or donor lymphocyte infusion donor (not recorded which). It is not recorded whose cells these are; they may come from a transplant donor. CDR3 protein: CASSSREGSADTQYF. The CDR3 region has the DNA TGTGCCAGCAGCTCTAGGGAGGGCTCTGCAGATACGCAGTATTTT.